Here is one TCR beta chain with its context. Its cognate antigen is unknown. As for time point: newly diagnosed GD, antithyroid drugs for less than 3 months. The TCR library was prepared using RNA isolated from PBMCs. EDTA tubes held roughly 9 milliliters of peripheral blood from each patient. The data were obtained in a study of regulatory T cells in long-lasting Graves disease. Study-level findings and limits: Persistent Graves' patients possessed reduced TCR diversity relative to recently diagnosed ones. TRBV28, TRBJ1-2 and TRBJ2-5 were segments that persistent disease favored.

CDR3 length: 15 amino acids. The germline V gene has CDR1 LNHNV and CDR2 YYDKDF (reference sequence). The J segment lost 5 bases and the V segment lost 1 base, leaving 7 bases of the junction unmatched. Arm-PCR of CDR3 regions and iRepertoire HTBI primers were the basis on which TCR beta libraries were built. TCRdb processed the multiplex PCR reads anew with MiXCR; each CDR3 protein has one entry. In the table there are approximately 400,000 distinct CDR3 sequences, 15% to 18% of which are singletons. This sequence joins TRBV15 and TRBJ1-2; 7 positions match TRBD1. This receptor was taken from a female donor with Graves disease. This material consisted of peripheral blood mononuclear cells (PBMCs), taken at new diagnosis, from a patient treated with antithyroid drugs. Here the CDR3 DNA reads TGTGCCACCAGCAGAGCCTCGACAGGGAAATATGGCTACACCTTC. Protein: CATSRASTGKYGYTF.